This T cell receptor beta chain was recovered during a study of T cells after yellow fever vaccination. Study observations and caveats: Primary-vaccination clones mostly resurfaced post-booster (roughly 97% CD4, more than 85% CD8).

One entry per CDR3 protein results from TCRdb running MiXCR on the 5' RACE reads. The data show under 700,000 distinct CDR3 sequences, about a sixth seen once. V dropped 3 bases and J dropped 9; count of bases not matched to a gene: 3. Germline CDR1 is DFQATT and CDR2 is SNEGSKA (reference sequence). The CDR3 is 14 amino acids. Concerning this clonotype: The target antigen is unknown.

This sequence was found in a man in his late teens or twenties who received the YFV17D yellow fever vaccine. Source: PBMCs, taken 5 days after the first yellow fever vaccination. V gene TRBV20-1 combines with J gene TRBJ1-6; TRBD1 agrees at 12 bases. CDR3 nucleotides: TGCAGTGCTAGTTCGGGACAGGGGGCTTCACCCCTCCACTTT. This translates into CSASSGQGASPLHF.